Ten or more counts support the clone carrying this TCR beta chain. It was ten milliliters of peripheral blood that were drawn from each donor. Every sample yielded at least 6.5 million isolated PBMCs. The data stem from a study of blood T cells in healthy people across ages. Study-wide background: About one barcoded beta molecule per two T cells came from capture by template switching.

V shed 5 bases and J shed 7 bases, with 11 bases lying between them. The CDR3 has 12 amino acids. The V gene's germline CDR1 is MNHNS and CDR2 SASEGT. A second PCR of 7 to 11 cycles used a sample-barcoded 5' primer and a J-beta primer mix. The template-switch adaptor was a 5' adaptor with 12 random nucleotides. It tagged each cDNA molecule. TCRdb called the 5' RACE reads again in MiXCR, with one record for every CDR3 protein. This table has about 1,800,000 distinct CDR3 sequences, approximately 30% appearing once. The sequenced material came from blood. This receptor was taken from a woman in her twenties or thirties in good health. This rearrangement joins TRBV6-1 to TRBJ1-1; D call uncertain. The CDR3 is CASSFVAIEAFF. The CDR3 DNA reads TGTGCCAGCAGTTTCGTGGCTATTGAAGCTTTCTTT.